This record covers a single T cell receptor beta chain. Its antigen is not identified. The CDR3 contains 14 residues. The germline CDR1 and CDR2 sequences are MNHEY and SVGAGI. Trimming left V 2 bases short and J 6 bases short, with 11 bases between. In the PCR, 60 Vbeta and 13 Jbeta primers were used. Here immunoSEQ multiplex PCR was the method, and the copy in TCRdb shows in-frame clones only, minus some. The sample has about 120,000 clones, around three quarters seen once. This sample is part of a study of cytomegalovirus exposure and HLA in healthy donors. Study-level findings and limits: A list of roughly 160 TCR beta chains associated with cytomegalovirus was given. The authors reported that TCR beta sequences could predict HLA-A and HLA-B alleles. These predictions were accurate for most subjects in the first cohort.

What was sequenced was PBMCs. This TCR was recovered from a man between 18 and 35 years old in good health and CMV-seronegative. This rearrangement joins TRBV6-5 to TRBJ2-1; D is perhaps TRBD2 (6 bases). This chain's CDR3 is CASSYGTLSNEQFF. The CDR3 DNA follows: TGTGCCAGCAGTTACGGGACTCTTAGCAATGAGCAGTTCTTC.